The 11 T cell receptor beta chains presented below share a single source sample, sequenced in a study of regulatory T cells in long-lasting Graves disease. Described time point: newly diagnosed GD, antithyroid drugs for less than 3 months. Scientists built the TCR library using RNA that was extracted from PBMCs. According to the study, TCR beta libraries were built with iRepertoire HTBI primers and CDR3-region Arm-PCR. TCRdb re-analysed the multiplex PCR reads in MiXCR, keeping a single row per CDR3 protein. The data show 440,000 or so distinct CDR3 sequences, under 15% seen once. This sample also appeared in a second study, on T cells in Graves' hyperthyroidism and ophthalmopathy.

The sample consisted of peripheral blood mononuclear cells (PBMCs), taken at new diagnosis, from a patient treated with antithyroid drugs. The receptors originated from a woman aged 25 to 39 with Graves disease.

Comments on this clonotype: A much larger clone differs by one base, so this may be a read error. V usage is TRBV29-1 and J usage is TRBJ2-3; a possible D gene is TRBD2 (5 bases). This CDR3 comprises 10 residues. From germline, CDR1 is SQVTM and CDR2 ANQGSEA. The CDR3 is CSLRVDTRYF. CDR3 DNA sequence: TGCAGCTTGAGGGTGGATACGCGGTATTTT.

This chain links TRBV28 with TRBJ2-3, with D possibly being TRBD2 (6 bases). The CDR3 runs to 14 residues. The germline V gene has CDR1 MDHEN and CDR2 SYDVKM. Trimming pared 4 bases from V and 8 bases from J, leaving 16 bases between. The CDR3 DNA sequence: TGTGCCAGCAGTTCCGGGAGTAGACTGGGTACGCAGTATTTT. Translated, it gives CASSSGSRLGTQYF.

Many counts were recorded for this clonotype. The CDR3 region is CAWSSTSYEQFF. Here the CDR3 DNA reads TGTGCCTGGAGTTCGACCTCGTATGAGCAGTTCTTC. The chain joins TRBV30 to TRBJ2-1; no definite D call. Trimming shortened V by 2 bases and J by 8 bases, and 10 bases separated the two germline ends. Germline CDR1 GTSNPN, CDR2 SVGIG (reference sequence). The CDR3 is 12 residues long.

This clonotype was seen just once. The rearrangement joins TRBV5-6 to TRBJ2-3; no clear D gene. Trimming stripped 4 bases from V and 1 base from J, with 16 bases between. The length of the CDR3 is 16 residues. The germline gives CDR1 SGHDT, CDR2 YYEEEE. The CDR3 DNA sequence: TGTGCCAGCAGCAAAGGGCCCCGGGTTCGCACAGATACGCAGTATTTT. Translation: CASSKGPRVRTDTQYF.

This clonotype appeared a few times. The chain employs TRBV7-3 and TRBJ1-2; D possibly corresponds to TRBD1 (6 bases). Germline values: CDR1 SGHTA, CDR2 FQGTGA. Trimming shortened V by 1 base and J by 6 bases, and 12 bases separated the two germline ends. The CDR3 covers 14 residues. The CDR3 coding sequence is TGTGCCAGCAGCTTAAAATCCGGGGGCAATGGCTACACCTTC. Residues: CASSLKSGGNGYTF.

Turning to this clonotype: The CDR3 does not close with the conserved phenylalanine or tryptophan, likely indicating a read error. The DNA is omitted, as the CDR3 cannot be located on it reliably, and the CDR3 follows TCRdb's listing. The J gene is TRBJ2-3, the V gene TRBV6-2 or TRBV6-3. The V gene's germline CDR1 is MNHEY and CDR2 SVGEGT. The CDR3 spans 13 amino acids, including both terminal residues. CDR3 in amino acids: CASSKVSYNEQFL.

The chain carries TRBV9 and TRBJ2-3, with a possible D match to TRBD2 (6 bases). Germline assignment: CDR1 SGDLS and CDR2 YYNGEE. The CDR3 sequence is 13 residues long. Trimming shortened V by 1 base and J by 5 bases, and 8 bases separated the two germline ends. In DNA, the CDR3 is TGTGCCAGCAGCGTATACGGGAGAGATACGCAGTATTTT. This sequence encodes CASSVYGRDTQYF. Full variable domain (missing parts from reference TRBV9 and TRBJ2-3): DSGVTQTPKHLITATGQRVTLRCSPRSGDLSVYWYQQSLDQGLQFLIQYYNGEERAKGNILERFSAQQFPDLHSELNLSSLELGDSALYFCASSVYGRDTQYFGPGTRLTVL.

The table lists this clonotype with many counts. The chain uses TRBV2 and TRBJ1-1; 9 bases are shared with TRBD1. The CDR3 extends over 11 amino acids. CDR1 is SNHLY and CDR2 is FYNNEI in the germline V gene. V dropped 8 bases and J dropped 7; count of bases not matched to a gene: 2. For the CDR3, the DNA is TGTGCCAGCGAGGGACAGGGTGAAGCTTTCTTT. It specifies CASEGQGEAFF.

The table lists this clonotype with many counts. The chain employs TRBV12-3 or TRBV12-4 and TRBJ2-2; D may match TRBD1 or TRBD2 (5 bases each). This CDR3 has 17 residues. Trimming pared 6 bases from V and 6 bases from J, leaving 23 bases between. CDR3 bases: TGTGCCAGCAGCTCCCCTTTATGGGGGAGTTCGGCCGGGGAGCTGTTTTTT. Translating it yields CASSSPLWGSSAGELFF.

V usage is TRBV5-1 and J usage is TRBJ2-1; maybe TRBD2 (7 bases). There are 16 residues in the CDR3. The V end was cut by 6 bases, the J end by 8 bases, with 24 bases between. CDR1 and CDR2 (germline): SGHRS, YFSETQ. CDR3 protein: CASIASAGAPFYEQFF. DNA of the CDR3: TGCGCCAGCATCGCTTCGGCGGGGGCCCCTTTCTATGAGCAGTTCTTC.

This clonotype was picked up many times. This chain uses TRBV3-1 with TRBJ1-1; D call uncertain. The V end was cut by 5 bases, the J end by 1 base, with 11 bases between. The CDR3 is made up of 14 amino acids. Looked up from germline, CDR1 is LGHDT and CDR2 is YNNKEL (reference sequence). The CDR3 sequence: CASSARGWNTEAFF. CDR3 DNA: TGTGCCAGCAGCGCACGCGGATGGAACACTGAAGCTTTCTTT.